The 18 T cell receptor beta chains in this list originate from one sample, sequenced in a study of T cells expressing NK-cell markers. TCRdb re-called the 5' RACE reads and catalogs CDR3 proteins one per entry, DNA excluded. The sample totals 550,000 to 600,000 distinct CDR3 sequences. The sequencing input was blood T cells: a sorted CD56 or NKG2C T cell subset, CD4+ or CD8+ T cells, or bulk PBMC T cells (not recorded which). The receptors derive from a man between 18 and 29 years old in good health.

V and J are TRBV12-3 or TRBV12-4 and TRBJ2-2. The CDR3 sequence is 14 residues long. CDR3 amino acids: CASSLTTDTGELFF.

The chain couples TRBV3-1 to TRBJ2-1; the D gene TCRdb calls, TRBD2, cannot be checked with no DNA. CDR3 length: 14 amino acids. Germline V CDR1 and CDR2: LGHDT, YNNKEL (reference sequence). The CDR3 here is CASSQATSRVEQFF.

The rearrangement uses TRBV6-4 and TRBJ2-6; TCRdb returns TRBD1, unconfirmable since there is no DNA. The CDR3 is 17 residues long. Per germline, CDR1 MRHNA and CDR2 SNTAGT. CDR3 in amino acids: CASSQQIQGNGANVLTF.

The chain has TRBV5-1 and TRBJ2-1; TCRdb selects TRBD1, and the lack of DNA leaves this call unchecked. Germline values: CDR1 SGHRS, CDR2 YFSETQ. This CDR3 is 18 amino acids long. The CDR3: CASSLAPGGVQRYNEQFF.

This chain uses TRBV11-2 with TRBJ2-3; the TCRdb D gene call, TRBD2, has no DNA to confirm it. The CDR3 has 14 residues. In germline, CDR1 is SGHAT, CDR2 FQNNGV. The CDR3 loop is CASSLAGALNTQYF.

The rearrangement uses TRBV5-1 and TRBJ2-5; with no DNA, the TCRdb D assignment of TRBD1 cannot be verified. Germline CDR1 and CDR2: SGHRS and YFSETQ. This CDR3 is built from 15 residues. CDR3 amino acids: CASSLADSFQETQYF.

The V call is TRBV11-1, the J call TRBJ2-2. CDR1 is SGHAT, CDR2 FQDESV, per germline (reference sequence). The CDR3 consists of 16 residues. CDR3 protein: CASSYISNVDTGELFF. Based on the CDR3 plus reference TRBV11-1 and TRBJ2-2, the full variable domain is EAEVAQSPRYKITEKSQAVAFWCDPISGHATLYWYRQILGQGPELLVQFQDESVVDDSQLPKDRFSAERLKGVDSTLKIQPAELGDSAMYLCASSYISNVDTGELFFGEGSRLTVL.

This sequence joins TRBV20-1 and TRBJ2-3; lacking DNA, the TRBD1 call made by TCRdb goes unchecked. CDR1 and CDR2 from the germline V gene are DFQATT and SNEGSKA (reference sequence). The CDR3 loop spans 15 amino acids. The chain's CDR3 is CSASLGQSSTDTQYF.

The genes are TRBV5-1 and TRBJ2-3; the D call of TRBD2 rests on TCRdb alone, since no DNA is present to check it. The length of the CDR3 is 15 residues. Germline assignment: CDR1 SGHRS and CDR2 YFSETQ. The CDR3: CASSRLAGRTDTQYF.

The chain links TRBV12-5 to TRBJ2-1; TCRdb picks TRBD2, but there is no DNA to check that call. Germline V gene lookup returns CDR1 LGHNT and CDR2 FRNRAP. The CDR3 consists of 16 residues. CDR3 sequence: CASGIGTSGSQGKQFF.

The gene calls are TRBV11-2 and TRBJ1-4; TCRdb designates TRBD1, a call that cannot be tested without DNA. Germline assignment: CDR1 SGHAT and CDR2 FQNNGV. CDR3 length: 18 residues. The CDR3 reads CASSLGRLTGGGDEKLFF. The variable domain in full, completed from reference TRBV11-2 and TRBJ1-4, reads EAGVAQSPRYKIIEKRQSVAFWCNPISGHATLYWYQQILGQGPKLLIQFQNNGVVDDSQLPKDRFSAERLKGVDSTLKIQPAKLEDSAVYLCASSLGRLTGGGDEKLFFGSGTQLSVL.

V is TRBV12-3 or TRBV12-4 and J is TRBJ2-1. There are 16 residues in the CDR3. The CDR3 sequence is CASSAAYEKSSNEQFF.

V gene TRBV11-2 combines with J gene TRBJ2-7; no DNA is available, so the TRBD1 call from TCRdb remains unchecked. This CDR3 contains 15 residues. Germline V gene data show CDR1 as SGHAT and CDR2 as FQNNGV. This CDR3 is CASSSYQGVPYEQYF.

V gene TRBV6-5 combines with J gene TRBJ1-1. From germline, CDR1 is MNHEY and CDR2 SVGAGI. CDR3 length equals 11 residues. The CDR3 reads CASSSTTEAFF.

The chain combines TRBV7-9 with TRBJ2-7; TCRdb lists TRBD1, though no DNA is available to test this call. The germline V gene has CDR1 SEHNR and CDR2 FQNEAQ (reference sequence). The CDR3 loop spans 16 amino acids. This CDR3 reads CASSQPTPPYPYEQYF.

This chain connects TRBV7-8 to TRBJ2-2; TCRdb calls TRBD1, which cannot be checked without DNA. Germline CDR1 reads SGHVS; CDR2 reads FQNEAQ. This CDR3 is 14 amino acids long. The CDR3 protein is CASSPRTGAGELFF.

This chain connects TRBV7-9 to TRBJ1-2; TCRdb indicates TRBD1, and absent DNA this call remains unverified. CDR1 SEHNR and CDR2 FQNEAQ come from the germline V gene (reference sequence). CDR3 length equals 13 residues. CDR3 in amino acids: CASSLQGGDGYTF.

The V gene is TRBV4-3, the J gene TRBJ2-5; TCRdb outputs TRBD2, but without DNA this stays unchecked. CDR1 is LGHNA and CDR2 is YSLEER in the germline V gene. The length of the CDR3 is 15 residues. The CDR3 region is CASSPSSGGQETQYF.